This T cell receptor (beta chain) was documented in a study of CD8 T cells in ankylosing spondylitis. Study results and limitations: Clones linked to disease were reported to show significant enrichment in matched ankylosing spondylitis synovial fluid. About 8 highly homologous variants made up a TCR beta motif that seemed to typify ankylosing spondylitis blood. Disease-linked clones displayed a CD8+ phenotype and appeared relatively rarely in peripheral blood.

In the case of this clonotype: The antigen is unknown.

Per the germline V gene, CDR1 is MNHEY and CDR2 is SMNVEV (reference sequence). V was clipped by 0 bases and J by 8 bases, with 17 bases between them. The CDR3 is 17 amino acids. MiXCR, applied by TCRdb to the 5' RACE reads, yields one record per CDR3 protein. The sample includes 350,000 to 450,000 distinct CDR3 sequences, approximately 26% of them seen just once. The J gene is TRBJ1-6, the V gene TRBV27, with a tentative D call TRBD1 (5 bases). Sequencing was done on a sample of blood, either unsorted or a sorted T cell fraction (not recorded which). The TCR comes from a male donor with ankylosing spondylitis. CDR3 in DNA: TGTGCCAGCAGTTTATCGTGGGCAGGGAGGTTCGATTCACCCCTCCACTTT. As protein: CASSLSWAGRFDSPLHF.